The 27 T cell receptor beta chains presented below share a single source sample, sequenced in a study of spatial heterogeneity in lung cancer. Time point in this sample: sample taken at primary tumor resection. Frozen PBMC, nontumor lung or tumor provided whole RNA, which was sequenced unsorted. TCRdb recomputed calls from the 5' RACE reads with MiXCR, one row per CDR3 protein. The sample holds about 45,000 distinct CDR3 sequences, approximately 12% seen once. Sequences were derived from PBMCs, sampled at surgery. These TCRs come from a female donor with early-stage non-small cell lung cancer.

The V and J genes are TRBV19 and TRBJ1-5; tentative D call: TRBD1 (6 bases). Germline V gives CDR1 LNHDA, CDR2 SQIVND (reference sequence). V gave up 7 bases and J gave up 0 bases, with 13 bases separating them. This CDR3 is built from 15 residues. CDR3 amino acids: CASTLQGSSNQPQHF. CDR3 sequence (DNA): TGTGCCAGTACCCTACAGGGATCTAGCAATCAGCCCCAGCATTTT.

The rearrangement joins TRBV10-1 to TRBJ2-7; 11 bases align to TRBD1. The CDR3 is 14 amino acids. In germline, CDR1 is WNHNN, CDR2 SYGVQD (reference sequence). V gave up 5 bases and J gave up 7 bases; unmatched junction bases: 7. The CDR3 loop is CASSNGQGAEEQYF. CDR3 nucleotides: TGCGCCAGCAGTAACGGACAGGGGGCTGAAGAGCAGTACTTC.

The chain links TRBV18 to TRBJ2-3, with 7 bases identical to TRBD1. The CDR3 is 15 amino acids. Germline lookup yields CDR1 KGHSH and CDR2 LQKENI. The V and J ends lost 0 bases and 1 base, in that order; junction bases with no gene match: 1. The CDR3 DNA reads TGTGCCAGCTCACCACCTGGGACAGGCACAGATACGCAGTATTTT. Residues: CASSPPGTGTDTQYF.

The chain employs TRBV20-1 and TRBJ2-1; unclear D gene. CDR1 and CDR2 from the germline V gene are DFQATT and SNEGSKA (reference sequence). The CDR3 runs 14 residues. Deletions cut 1 base from V and 4 bases from J, with 11 bases between. Written as DNA, the CDR3 is TGCAGTGCTAGAGCTGCGAGTTCTTACAATGAGCAGTTCTTC. Its translation is CSARAASSYNEQFF.

The gene calls are TRBV7-6 and TRBJ2-5, with D perhaps matching TRBD1 or TRBD2 (6 bases each). This CDR3 contains 15 residues. The germline V and J ends were trimmed by 5 bases and 5 bases, with 18 bases remaining between them. The germline CDR1 and CDR2 sequences are SGHVS and FNYEAQ. The CDR3 loop is CASSGGTGAGETQYF. The CDR3 DNA sequence: TGTGCCAGCAGCGGGGGAACGGGGGCCGGGGAGACCCAGTACTTC.

This rearrangement joins TRBV7-3 to TRBJ2-1; D perhaps matches TRBD2 (6 bases). V dropped 4 bases and J dropped 10 bases, with 17 bases sitting between them. This CDR3 spans 14 amino acids. From germline, CDR1 is SGHTA and CDR2 FQGTGA. The CDR3 here is CASSSRDSEDEQFF. CDR3 sequence (DNA): TGTGCCAGCAGCTCCCGGGACTCCGAGGACGAGCAGTTCTTC.

Here the CDR3 DNA reads TGTGCCAGCGGACTAGCGGGGCCAGATACGCAGTATTTT. It specifies CASGLAGPDTQYF. J is TRBJ2-3 and V is TRBV6-2 or TRBV6-3; 12 bases match TRBD2. In germline, CDR1 is MNHEY, CDR2 SVGEGT. The CDR3 has 13 residues. V lost 8 bases, J lost 4 bases, and 1 base stayed unmatched.

This clonotype was found many times. The gene calls are TRBV29-1 and TRBJ2-2, with 7 bases fitting TRBD2. The V segment lost 3 bases and the J segment 7 bases; nucleotides outside the gene matches: 8. There are 14 residues in the CDR3. CDR1 is SQVTM, CDR2 ANQGSEA, per germline. The CDR3 loop is CSVDRRGRGGELFF. CDR3 bases: TGCAGCGTTGATCGGCGGGGGAGAGGCGGGGAGCTGTTTTTT.

About this clonotype: At one end the junction does not follow the germline gene, possibly because of a read error. The chain is built from TRBV7-2 and TRBJ1-4, with D possibly TRBD1 on 6 matching bases. The germline gives CDR1 SGHTA, CDR2 FQGNSA. The CDR3 covers 15 residues. The CDR3 region is CASSSYREKNENLFF. CDR3 nucleotides: TGTGCCAGCAGCTCTTACAGGGAGAAGAATGAAAACCTGTTTTTT.

In this sample, this clonotype turned up a few times. V is TRBV5-1 and J is TRBJ2-5; 8 bases match TRBD1. Losses at the gene ends were 2 bases for V and 2 bases for J; bases not matched to a gene: 5. The CDR3 sequence is 15 residues long. Germline CDR1 is SGHRS and CDR2 is YFSETQ. The DNA of the CDR3 is TGCGCCAGCAGCTTCGGGACAGGACAACAAGAGACCCAGTACTTC. This translates into CASSFGTGQQETQYF.

This clonotype was observed many times. The V call is TRBV5-4, the J call TRBJ2-7, with 10 bases that match TRBD1. CDR1 and CDR2 from the germline V gene are SGHNT and YYREEE (reference sequence). Trimming cost V 4 bases and J 4 bases; bases outside gene matches: 5. This CDR3 comprises 14 residues. CDR3 sequence reads: CASSPTGGGYEQYF. CDR3 nucleotides: TGTGCCAGCAGCCCGACAGGGGGCGGATACGAGCAGTACTTC.

This clonotype was picked up many times. The chain couples TRBV4-1 to TRBJ1-4, with a weak D call TRBD1 (5 bases). V was cut by 0 bases and J by 7 bases, with 18 bases left in between. CDR1 is MGHRA, CDR2 YSYEKL, per germline. CDR3 length equals 17 residues. CDR3 amino acids: CASSQEFGGLNREKLFF. In DNA form, the CDR3 reads TGCGCCAGCAGCCAAGAGTTTGGGGGATTAAATCGTGAAAAACTGTTTTTT.

This clonotype occurred a few times. The chain uses TRBV11-3 and TRBJ2-1; 8 bases align to TRBD2. Germline V gene sequence: CDR1 SGHNT, CDR2 YENEEA. The V gene end was trimmed by 4 bases and the J gene end by 2 bases; junction bases not matched to a gene: 7. The CDR3 runs 16 residues. The chain's CDR3 is CASSSSFGGAYNEQFF. The CDR3 DNA follows: TGTGCCAGCAGCTCTTCCTTCGGGGGGGCCTACAATGAGCAGTTCTTC.

The genes are TRBV2 and TRBJ1-5, with D tentatively TRBD1 (5 bases). Germline V gene sequence: CDR1 SNHLY, CDR2 FYNNEI. Trimming left V 4 bases short and J 0 bases short, with 10 bases between. The CDR3 consists of 15 residues. DNA of the CDR3: TGTGCCAGCAGTGTCTGGACAAATAGCAATCAGCCCCAGCATTTT. Amino acid sequence: CASSVWTNSNQPQHF.

J is TRBJ2-3 and V is TRBV5-1; tentatively, D is TRBD2 (6 bases). The CDR3 totals 14 residues. Germline loops: CDR1 SGHRS, CDR2 YFSETQ. The V end lost 3 bases, the J end lost 2 bases, and 10 bases lay between the germline ends. CDR3 sequence (DNA): TGCGCCAGCAGCTCGGGACTGTTCACAGATACGCAGTATTTT. This translates into CASSSGLFTDTQYF.

This clonotype was seen ten or more times. The chain links TRBV2 to TRBJ2-3, with D possibly being TRBD2 (6 bases). The CDR3 has 11 residues. CDR1 and CDR2 from the germline V gene are SNHLY and FYNNEI. V lost 7 bases to trimming and J lost 8 bases, with 10 bases between them. The CDR3 DNA is TGTGCCAGCACTCAGGGAGGTACGCAGTATTTT. Amino acids: CASTQGGTQYF.

This rearrangement joins TRBV6-6 to TRBJ1-2; D unclear. The V end was cut by 6 bases, the J end by 2 bases, with 7 bases between. This CDR3 region has 12 residues. The germline V gene has CDR1 MNHNY and CDR2 SVGAGI (reference sequence). The CDR3 DNA is TGTGCCAGCAGCGAACCCAACTATGGCTACACCTTC. The encoded protein is CASSEPNYGYTF.

The chain employs TRBV20-1 and TRBJ2-3; possible D gene TRBD2, 7 bases. There are 17 residues in the CDR3. From germline, CDR1 is DFQATT and CDR2 SNEGSKA (reference sequence). Deletions cut 4 bases from V and 6 bases from J, with 26 bases between. The CDR3 region is CSATNYRGARPGDTQYF. Written as DNA, the CDR3 is TGCAGTGCTACTAACTATCGGGGGGCCCGCCCGGGCGATACGCAGTATTTT.

This clonotype was recorded a few times. The V call is TRBV14, the J call TRBJ2-2; D ambiguous. Germline CDR1 reads SGHDN; CDR2 reads FVKESK. CDR3 size: 15 residues. V dropped 4 bases and J dropped 0 bases, with 9 bases sitting between them. In nucleotides, the CDR3 is TGTGCCAGCAGCCGTAAAGTTACGAACACCGGGGAGCTGTTTTTT. Translating it yields CASSRKVTNTGELFF.

This clonotype was seen more than once but under ten times. The chain links TRBV5-6 to TRBJ1-5, with D perhaps matching TRBD1 (5 bases). The CDR3 spans 19 residues. V was clipped by 1 base and J by 1 base, with 21 bases between them. The germline V gene has CDR1 SGHDT and CDR2 YYEEEE. Here the CDR3 DNA reads TGTGCCAGCAGCTTGTGGTCACACTCGGGGCGGAGGAGCAATCAGCCCCAGCATTTT. Translated, it gives CASSLWSHSGRRSNQPQHF.

V gene TRBV5-8 combines with J gene TRBJ2-7, with 7 bases aligning to TRBD2. Germline V gene sequence: CDR1 SGHTS, CDR2 YDEGEE. Trimming removed 1 base from V and 1 base from J; junction bases left unmatched: 8. The CDR3 totals 16 residues. CDR3 nucleotides: TGTGCCAGCAGCTTGTTTCTCTTGCGGGGGTCCTACGAGCAGTACTTC. Encoded protein: CASSLFLLRGSYEQYF.

This clonotype was seen repeatedly, ten times or more. The J gene is TRBJ2-7, the V gene TRBV29-1, with D unresolved. V was trimmed by 5 bases and J by 1 base, leaving 12 bases between them. This CDR3 contains 13 residues. Germline V gene data show CDR1 as SQVTM and CDR2 as ANQGSEA. CDR3 sequence: CSVYQPSSYEQYF. CDR3 bases: TGCAGCGTTTACCAGCCCTCGTCCTACGAGCAGTACTTC.

V is TRBV7-2 and J is TRBJ2-7, with 8 bases aligning to TRBD2. The J segment lost 7 bases and the V segment lost 5 bases, leaving 7 bases of the junction unmatched. This CDR3 is built from 13 residues. Per the germline V gene, CDR1 is SGHTA and CDR2 is FQGNSA. CDR3 sequence reads: CASSRGGPEEQYF. Written as DNA, the CDR3 is TGTGCCAGCAGCCGGGGGGGCCCTGAGGAGCAGTACTTC.

This clonotype was seen at least ten times. The chain combines TRBV6-1 with TRBJ2-3, with D perhaps TRBD2 (7 bases). Trimming took off 11 bases at V and 3 bases at J, with 15 bases between the two ends. This CDR3 has 13 amino acids. Germline values: CDR1 MNHNS, CDR2 SASEGT. DNA of the CDR3: TGTGCCGGCCGGGGGGCGGGTACAGATACGCAGTATTTT. Its protein is CAGRGAGTDTQYF.

The CDR3: CASSQDSAPVQSYEQYF. In DNA form, the CDR3 reads TGCGCCAGCAGCCAAGATTCCGCACCCGTACAATCCTACGAGCAGTACTTC. The genes are TRBV4-1 and TRBJ2-7; D remains unclear. Looked up from germline, CDR1 is MGHRA and CDR2 is YSYEKL. The CDR3 totals 17 residues. Trimming cost V 0 bases and J 1 base, with 16 bases left between them.

This clonotype has a handful of counts. This chain connects TRBV20-1 to TRBJ2-3, with a weak D call TRBD1 (5 bases). V was trimmed by 0 bases and J by 3 bases, leaving 13 bases between them. The length of the CDR3 is 15 residues. Germline assignment: CDR1 DFQATT and CDR2 SNEGSKA (reference sequence). The CDR3 reads CSARDLDTVTDTQYF. In DNA, the CDR3 is TGCAGTGCTAGAGATTTGGACACTGTAACAGATACGCAGTATTTT.

This clonotype was found many times. The V gene is TRBV6-5, the J gene TRBJ2-7; D unclear. The CDR3 has 14 amino acids. With 5 bases removed from V and 6 bases from J, the gap between germline ends came to 17 bases. Germline V lookup: CDR1 MNHEY, CDR2 SVGAGI. The CDR3 bases are TGTGCCAGCAGTCCGTGGTCGAGGAGTAGCGAGCAGTACTTC. This codes for CASSPWSRSSEQYF.